What follows are 4 T cell receptor beta chains derived from one specimen sequenced in a study of blood T cells in healthy people across ages. The authors ran a second PCR of roughly 6 to 12 cycles using a sample-barcoded 5' primer and a J-beta primer mix. TCRdb passed the 5' RACE reads through MiXCR, listing each CDR3 protein once. This sample has approximately 900,000 distinct CDR3 sequences; 25% to 35% occur once, and the top ten carry about 9.4%. This sample was also put to use in a study of T cells of mothers and their children.

Sample: blood. These receptors were collected from a middle-aged woman in good health.

This clonotype was detected ten times or more. The chain combines TRBV9 with TRBJ2-5; D is ambiguous. Trimming cost V 0 bases and J 2 bases, with 8 bases left between them. Germline V CDR1 and CDR2: SGDLS, YYNGEE. The CDR3 runs 14 residues. The CDR3 loop reads CASSVEGSQETQYF. In nucleotides, the CDR3 is TGTGCCAGCAGCGTAGAAGGCAGTCAAGAGACCCAGTACTTC.

In this sample, this clonotype turned up many times. The chain employs TRBV20-1 and TRBJ1-1; unclear D gene. The CDR3 covers 12 residues. Germline V CDR1 and CDR2: DFQATT, SNEGSKA (reference sequence). Trimming took 0 bases from V and 8 from J, leaving 10 bases between them. The CDR3 protein is CSARDPKVEAFF. CDR3 in DNA: TGCAGTGCTAGAGACCCTAAGGTCGAAGCTTTCTTT.

The chain has TRBV7-6 and TRBJ1-2; maybe TRBD1 (6 bases). V was pared by 0 bases and J by 6 bases, with 8 bases between. CDR1 and CDR2 from the germline V gene are SGHVS and FNYEAQ. The CDR3 covers 13 residues. CDR3 coding DNA: TGTGCCAGCAGCTTAGCCACAGGGAATGGCTACACCTTC. Protein: CASSLATGNGYTF.

This clonotype was counted a few times. The chain couples TRBV5-1 to TRBJ2-7, with TRBD2 matching over 8 bases. Looked up from germline, CDR1 is SGHRS and CDR2 is YFSETQ. The CDR3 runs 14 residues. With V trimmed by 6 bases and J by 7 bases, 12 bases remained unmatched. The CDR3 sequence: CASTALSGAREQYF. The CDR3, as DNA: TGCGCCAGCACCGCCCTTAGCGGGGCACGTGAGCAGTACTTC.